Presented here are 16 T cell receptor beta chains from one specimen sequenced in a study of T cells after yellow fever vaccination. In TCRdb, the 5' RACE reads were re-called with MiXCR into one record per CDR3 protein. The sample includes some 350,000 distinct CDR3 sequences, over 4% of them seen just once. The source material was PBMCs, sampled 5 days after the yellow fever booster vaccination. The receptors originated from a man aged 18 to 35 who received the YFV17D yellow fever vaccine.

The chain has TRBV5-1 and TRBJ1-2; TRBD1 is a possible D gene (5 bases). This CDR3 contains 14 residues. V lost 4 bases and J 3 bases, leaving 13 bases between the germline ends. The germline V gene has CDR1 SGHRS and CDR2 YFSETQ. The DNA for the CDR3 is TGCGCCAGCAGCCAATCTTTGGGGGACTATGGCTACACCTTC. It specifies CASSQSLGDYGYTF.

V is TRBV7-9 and J is TRBJ1-2; D might be TRBD1 (5 bases). The CDR3 is made up of 16 amino acids. Trimming pared 1 base from V and 5 bases from J, leaving 17 bases between. Germline V gene sequence: CDR1 SEHNR, CDR2 FQNEAQ (reference sequence). CDR3 residues: CASSLVVTRDPYGYTF. CDR3 sequence (DNA): TGTGCCAGCAGCTTAGTAGTTACCCGGGACCCTTATGGCTACACCTTC. Full variable domain (rest looked up from reference TRBV7-9 and TRBJ1-2): DTGVSQNPRHKITKRGQNVTFRCDPISEHNRLYWYRQTLGQGPEFLTYFQNEAQLEKSRLLSDRFSAERPKGSFSTLEIQRTEQGDSAMYLCASSLVVTRDPYGYTFGSGTRLTVV.

V is TRBV6-6 and J is TRBJ2-6; a weak D match, TRBD1 (6 bases). Deletions cut 6 bases from V and 2 bases from J, with 17 bases between. CDR1 is MNHNY and CDR2 is SVGAGI in the germline V gene (reference sequence). This CDR3 spans 17 amino acids. As DNA, the CDR3 is TGTGCCAGCAGCCGTATGGGCTCAGGGGCTGGGGCCAACGTCCTGACTTTC. This sequence encodes CASSRMGSGAGANVLTF.

The table lists this clonotype with many counts. The J gene is TRBJ2-2, the V gene TRBV5-5; possibly TRBD2 for D (6 bases). Trimming took off 5 bases at V and 5 bases at J, with 13 bases between the two ends. The germline V gene has CDR1 SGHKS and CDR2 YYEKEE (reference sequence). The CDR3 length is 14 residues. The CDR3 sequence is CASSPVSGTGELFF. The CDR3, as DNA: TGTGCCAGCAGTCCCGTCAGCGGGACCGGGGAGCTGTTTTTT.

There are many counts of this clonotype. V usage is TRBV7-9 and J usage is TRBJ2-1, with 10 nucleotides matching TRBD1. The germline V gene encodes CDR1 SEHNR and CDR2 FQNEAQ (reference sequence). This CDR3 spans 16 amino acids. J was trimmed by 1 base and V by 1 base; bases with no gene match: 1. CDR3 nucleotides: TGTGCCAGCAGCTTAGGGGACAGGGGATCCTACAATGAGCAGTTCTTC. It is translated as CASSLGDRGSYNEQFF.

This clonotype was counted between two and nine times. The chain employs TRBV4-1 and TRBJ2-2, with D hard to call. Germline V lookup: CDR1 MGHRA, CDR2 YSYEKL. V was shortened by 0 bases and J by 1 base, with 6 bases between the two germline ends. The CDR3 is 15 residues long. CDR3 amino acids: CASSQEAKNTGELFF. For the CDR3, the DNA is TGCGCCAGCAGCCAAGAAGCCAAGAACACCGGGGAGCTGTTTTTT.

This clonotype was seen only a few times. The genes are TRBV10-3 and TRBJ2-7; maybe TRBD2 (5 bases). Looked up from germline, CDR1 is ENHRY and CDR2 is SYGVKD. V lost 8 bases to trimming and J lost 2 bases, with 16 bases between them. The CDR3 is 14 residues long. The DNA for the CDR3 is TGTGCCATCTCGGTCGGCAGAGCGGCCTACGAGCAGTACTTC. Amino acids: CAISVGRAAYEQYF.

The sample holds many counts of this clonotype. The CDR3 region is CASSLAGVDGYTF. CDR3 coding DNA: TGTGCCAGCAGCTTGGCCGGGGTAGATGGCTACACCTTC. V is TRBV5-6 and J is TRBJ1-2; D ambiguous. The CDR3 consists of 13 residues. Germline V lookup: CDR1 SGHDT, CDR2 YYEEEE. V lost 0 bases and J 6 bases, leaving 9 bases between the germline ends.

This clonotype turned up a few times. This chain links TRBV5-1 with TRBJ1-1; perhaps TRBD1 as D (5 bases). Trimming removed 3 bases at V and 4 bases at J, with 13 bases between. CDR3 length: 14 amino acids. Germline CDR1 SGHRS, CDR2 YFSETQ. The CDR3 here is CASSSTGGTTEAFF. For the CDR3, the DNA is TGCGCCAGCAGCTCCACGGGGGGGACCACTGAAGCTTTCTTT.

There are many counts of this clonotype. The rearrangement uses TRBV4-2 and TRBJ2-2; TRBD1 aligns across 9 bases. Germline V CDR1 and CDR2: LGHNA, YNFKEQ. The CDR3 runs to 15 residues. V lost 4 bases to trimming and J lost 6 bases; unmatched junction nucleotides: 6. This CDR3 reads CASSRDRASSGELFF. The CDR3 region has the DNA TGTGCCAGCAGCCGGGACAGGGCCTCGTCCGGGGAGCTGTTTTTT.

This clonotype appeared a few times. The chain joins TRBV5-1 to TRBJ1-1; tentatively, D is TRBD1 (5 bases). V was trimmed by 4 bases and J by 1 base, leaving 14 bases between them. Germline CDR1 reads SGHRS; CDR2 reads YFSETQ. The CDR3 contains 15 residues. The CDR3 here is CASSPTGVRNTEAFF. CDR3 nucleotide sequence: TGCGCCAGCAGCCCCACGGGGGTTAGGAACACTGAAGCTTTCTTT.

This clonotype was observed at least ten times. V and J are TRBV6-2 or TRBV6-3 and TRBJ2-5, with no clear D. V lost 0 bases to trimming and J lost 0 bases, with 2 bases between them. CDR1 and CDR2 from the germline V gene are MNHEY and SVGEGT. This CDR3 contains 13 residues. In DNA, the CDR3 is TGTGCCAGCAGTTACTCGTACCAAGAGACCCAGTACTTC. It translates to CASSYSYQETQYF.

This clonotype has only a few counts. The chain has TRBV5-1 and TRBJ1-2, with TRBD1 as a possible D gene (5 bases). Germline assignment: CDR1 SGHRS and CDR2 YFSETQ. V was shortened by 1 base and J by 3 bases, with 10 bases between the two germline ends. The CDR3 is 14 amino acids. The CDR3 coding sequence is TGCGCCAGCAGCTTGTCGGGGGAGTACTATGGCTACACCTTC. Residues: CASSLSGEYYGYTF. Filled out from reference TRBV5-1 and TRBJ1-2, the complete variable domain reads KAGVTQTPRYLIKTRGQQVTLSCSPISGHRSVSWYQQTPGQGLQFLFEYFSETQRNKGNFPGRFSGRQFSNSRSEMNVSTLELGDSALYLCASSLSGEYYGYTFGSGTRLTVV.

Ten or more counts support this clonotype. CDR3 residues: CASSKPCSEETQYF. DNA for the CDR3: TGTGCCAGCAGCAAACCGTGCAGCGAAGAGACCCAGTACTTC. The chain links TRBV21-1 to TRBJ2-5. TRBV21-1 represents a pseudogene. The CDR3 is 14 amino acids.

This clonotype turned up a few times. The rearrangement links TRBV27 to TRBJ2-3, with TRBD2 matching 7 bases. Germline V gene data show CDR1 as MNHEY and CDR2 as SMNVEV (reference sequence). V gave up 8 bases and J gave up 6 bases; unmatched junction bases: 5. The CDR3 is made up of 12 amino acids. CDR3 sequence (DNA): TGTGCCAGCGGAACTAGCGCCGATACGCAGTATTTT. Amino acid sequence: CASGTSADTQYF.

This clonotype was seen a few times. CDR3 sequence reads: CSAGRQATRTEKLFF. The DNA for the CDR3 is TGCAGTGCTGGGAGACAGGCTACGAGGACTGAAAAACTGTTTTTT. The rearrangement uses TRBV20-1 and TRBJ1-4; a possible D gene is TRBD1 (6 bases). With 5 bases removed from V and 7 bases from J, the gap between germline ends came to 20 bases. The CDR3 extends over 15 amino acids. From germline, CDR1 is DFQATT and CDR2 SNEGSKA (reference sequence).